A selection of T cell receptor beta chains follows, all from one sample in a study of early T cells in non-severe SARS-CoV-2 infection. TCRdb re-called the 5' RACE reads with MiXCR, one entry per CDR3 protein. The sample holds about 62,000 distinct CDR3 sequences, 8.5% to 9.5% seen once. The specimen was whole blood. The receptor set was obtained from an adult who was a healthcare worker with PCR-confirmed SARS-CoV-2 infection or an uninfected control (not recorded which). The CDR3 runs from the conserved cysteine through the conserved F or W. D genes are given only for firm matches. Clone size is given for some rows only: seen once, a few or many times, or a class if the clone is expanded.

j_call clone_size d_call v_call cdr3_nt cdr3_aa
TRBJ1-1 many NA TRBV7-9 TGTGCCAGCAGCCCGACCCAGGGCGGGAGCACTGAAGCTTTCTTT CASSPTQGGSTEAFF
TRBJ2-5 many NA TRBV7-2 TGTGCCAGCAGCCCCCGCCGGGAAGAGACCCAGTACTTC CASSPRREETQYF
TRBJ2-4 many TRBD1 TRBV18 TGTGCCAGCTCACCCCTTGACAGGGGGCTTGCCAAAAACATTCAGTACTTC CASSPLDRGLAKNIQYF
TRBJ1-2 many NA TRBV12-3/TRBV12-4 TGTGCCAGCAGCAAACGGACAGACTTGCATGGCTACACCTTC CASSKRTDLHGYTF
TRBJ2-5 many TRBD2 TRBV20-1 TGCAGTGCCAAATACGGGGGGTTAGCAGAGACCCAGTACTTC CSAKYGGLAETQYF
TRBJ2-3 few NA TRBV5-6 TGTGCCAGCAGCTTCGGGTCTAGCACAGATACGCAGTATTTT CASSFGSSTDTQYF
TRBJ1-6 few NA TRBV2 TGTGCCAGCAGTGAACACGTGACGAGGAATTCACCCCTCCACTTT CASSEHVTRNSPLHF
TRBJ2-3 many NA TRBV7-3 TGTGCCAGCAGCCCGACAAACACAGATACGCAGTATTTT CASSPTNTDTQYF
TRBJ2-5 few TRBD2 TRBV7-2 TGTGCCAGCATTGAGGCGGGGGGGCCCGGAGAGACCCAGTACTTC CASIEAGGPGETQYF
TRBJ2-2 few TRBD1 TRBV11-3 TGTGCCAGCAGCTTAGATTTCAGGCCCGGACAGGCGACCCGCGGGGAGCTGTTTTTT CASSLDFRPGQATRGELFF
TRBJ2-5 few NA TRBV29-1 TGCAGCGTTGAGTCCCTACCCCAAGAGACCCAGTACTTC CSVESLPQETQYF
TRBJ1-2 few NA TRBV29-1 TGCAGCTTGACGAGGGACCTAGAAGGCTACACCTTC CSLTRDLEGYTF
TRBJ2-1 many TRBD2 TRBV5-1 TGCGCCAGCAGCTCACTAGCGGGGGTGGATGAGCAGTTCTTC CASSSLAGVDEQFF
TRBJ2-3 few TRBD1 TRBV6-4 TGTGCCAGCAACGGACGGACAGGGGCTCCAGATACGCAGTATTTT CASNGRTGAPDTQYF
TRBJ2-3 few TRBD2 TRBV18 TGTGCCAGCTCACCTATCGGACTAGCGGGGCCGGATACGCAGTATTTT CASSPIGLAGPDTQYF
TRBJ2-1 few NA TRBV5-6 TGTGCCAGCAGCTGGGGTCCTGGACACAGCTCCTACAATGAGCAGTTCTTC CASSWGPGHSSYNEQFF
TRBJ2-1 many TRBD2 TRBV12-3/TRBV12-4 TGTGCCAGCAGTTTATCCGGGACTACCTACAATGAGCAGTTCTTC CASSLSGTTYNEQFF
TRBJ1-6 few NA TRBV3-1 TGTGCCAGCAGCCAAGGCGGGGGATCACCCCTCCACTTT CASSQGGGSPLHF
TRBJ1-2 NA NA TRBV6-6 TGTGCCAGCAGAAGTGTGGACAGTCCCTATGGCTACACCTTC CASRSVDSPYGYTF
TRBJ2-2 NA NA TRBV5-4 TGTGCCAGCAGCTTGGGTAGGGCGAACACCGGGGAGCTGTTTTTT CASSLGRANTGELFF
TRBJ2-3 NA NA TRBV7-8 TGTGCCAGCAGCTCCCTCCCGTACTCCTCACAAAACACAGATACGCAGTATTTT CASSSLPYSSQNTDTQYF
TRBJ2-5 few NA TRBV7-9 TGTGCCAGCAGCTTAGGACAGATTCAAGAGACCCAGTACTTC CASSLGQIQETQYF
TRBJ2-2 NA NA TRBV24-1 TGTGCCACCAGTGACCCGAACCTGCCCGGGGAGCTGTTTTTT CATSDPNLPGELFF
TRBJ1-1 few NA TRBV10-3 TGTGCCATCAGTGAGTCACAGTCGTCAACCACTGAAGCTTTCTTT CAISESQSSTTEAFF
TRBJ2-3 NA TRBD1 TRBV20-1 TGCAGTGTCACAGGGGCAGATACGCAGTATTTT CSVTGADTQYF
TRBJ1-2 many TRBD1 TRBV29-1 TGCAGCGTTGAAAAAGGACAGGGCCTCTATGGCTACACCTTC CSVEKGQGLYGYTF
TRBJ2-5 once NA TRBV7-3 TGTGCCAGCAGCCCGGTGGTGGGCAGGGCGGAGACCCAGTACTTC CASSPVVGRAETQYF
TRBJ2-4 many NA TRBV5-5 TGTGCCAGCGCCCAGGCCCGCTCCGTGATGAACATTCAGTACTTC CASAQARSVMNIQYF
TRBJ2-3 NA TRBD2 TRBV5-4 TGTGCCAGCAGCTCGCGGGAGAGGGGTAATACGCAGTATTTT CASSSRERGNTQYF
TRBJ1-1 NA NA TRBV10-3 TGTGCCATCAGGGGGACGGTGAACACTGAAGCTTTCTTT CAIRGTVNTEAFF
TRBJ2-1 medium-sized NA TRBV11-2 TGTGCCAGCAGCCTAACCCGCAATGAGCAGTTCTTC CASSLTRNEQFF
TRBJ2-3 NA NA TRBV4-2 TGTGCCAGCAGCCAAGGGCAGGGGTCGATGGATACGCAGTATTTT CASSQGQGSMDTQYF
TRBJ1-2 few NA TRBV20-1 TGCAGTGCTAGAGCCCAACAGGGCTGGGGCTACACCTTC CSARAQQGWGYTF
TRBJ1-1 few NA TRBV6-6 TGTGCCACTACAAGGAGTTCCCTTGAAGCTTTCTTT CATTRSSLEAFF
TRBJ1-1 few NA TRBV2 TGTGCCAGCAGTGAAGTTGTGGGGATTGAAGCTTTCTTT CASSEVVGIEAFF
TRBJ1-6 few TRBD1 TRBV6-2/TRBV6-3 TGTGCCAGCAGTCCTTCCGGGACAGCTAATTCACCCCTCCACTTT CASSPSGTANSPLHF
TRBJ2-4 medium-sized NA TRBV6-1 TGTGCCAGCAGTGAAACCGGGGCAAGGGGAGCCAAAAACATTCAGTACTTC CASSETGARGAKNIQYF
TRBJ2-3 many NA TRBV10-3 TGTGCCATCAGCGCGGGGCTAACAGATACGCAGTATTTT CAISAGLTDTQYF
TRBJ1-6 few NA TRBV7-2 TGTGCCAGCAGCTTAGTGGGGGTAAATTCACCCCTCCACTTT CASSLVGVNSPLHF
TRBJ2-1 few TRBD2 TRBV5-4 TGTGCCAGCAGCATGCCCGGACTAGCGGGGGGTAGGGTCAATGAGCAGTTCTTC CASSMPGLAGGRVNEQFF
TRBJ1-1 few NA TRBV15 TGTGCCACCAGCAGAGGAGGCTCGGATAGGGACACTGAAGCTTTCTTT CATSRGGSDRDTEAFF
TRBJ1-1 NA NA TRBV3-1 TGTGCCAGCAGCCAAGTGAACAGGAACACTGAAGCTTTCTTT CASSQVNRNTEAFF
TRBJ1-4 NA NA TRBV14 TGTGCCAGCAGCTCCTTGGTCGGCGGAGCTAATGAAAAACTGTTTTTT CASSSLVGGANEKLFF
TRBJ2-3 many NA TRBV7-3 TGTGCCAGCAGCCTCGGACAGAGTAAGACAGATACGCAGTATTTT CASSLGQSKTDTQYF
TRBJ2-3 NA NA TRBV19 TGTGCCAGTAGTCTCAGGGGGGATGCAGATACGCAGTATTTT CASSLRGDADTQYF
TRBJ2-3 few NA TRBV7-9 TGTGCCAGCAGCTTATGGGCTGAGGGAGTAGCAGATACGCAGTATTTT CASSLWAEGVADTQYF
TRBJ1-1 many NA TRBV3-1 TGTGCCAGCAGCCAAGGGGGAGGGGCACTACCGGGGATGAACACTGAAGCTTTCTTT CASSQGGGALPGMNTEAFF
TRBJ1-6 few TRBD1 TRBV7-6 TGTGCCAGCAGCTTCGGACAGGGCTATAATTCACCCCTCCACTTT CASSFGQGYNSPLHF
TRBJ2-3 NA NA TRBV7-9 TGTGCCAGCAGCTCCTCCGGGACATATGCAGATACGCAGTATTTT CASSSSGTYADTQYF
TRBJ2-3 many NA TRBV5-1 TGCGCCAGCAGCCGAGAGGGCTACCGAGTCACAGATACGCAGTATTTT CASSREGYRVTDTQYF
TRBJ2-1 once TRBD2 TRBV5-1 TGCGCCAGCAGGTGGACCGGGACTAGCATCGGTAATGAGCAGTTCTTC CASRWTGTSIGNEQFF
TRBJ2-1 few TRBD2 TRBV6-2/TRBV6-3 TGTGCCAGCAGTTACAAGCGGGGGGGCGTCTATGAGCAGTTCTTC CASSYKRGGVYEQFF
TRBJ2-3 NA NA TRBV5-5 TGTGCCAGCAGCCCAAAGGTCCCGTCGGATACGCAGTATTTT CASSPKVPSDTQYF
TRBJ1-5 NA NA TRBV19 TGTGCCAGTAGTATGTTCAGGGGCAATCAGCCCCAGCATTTT CASSMFRGNQPQHF
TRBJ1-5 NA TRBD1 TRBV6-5 TGTGCCAGCAGTTACTGGACAGGGGCTCAGCCCCAGCATTTT CASSYWTGAQPQHF
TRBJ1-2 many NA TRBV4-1 TGCGCCAGCAGCCACCAGGACTATGGCTACACCTTC CASSHQDYGYTF
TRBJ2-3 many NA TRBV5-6 TGTGCCAGCAGCTACTATTCTGGGACAGATACGCAGTATTTT CASSYYSGTDTQYF
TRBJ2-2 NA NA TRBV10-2 TGCGCCAGCACCCACACCGGGGAGCTGTTTTTT CASTHTGELFF
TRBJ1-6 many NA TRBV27 TGTGCCAGCAGTTTTTTGCAGGGAGGCTCACCCCTCCACTTT CASSFLQGGSPLHF
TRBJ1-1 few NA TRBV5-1 TGCGCCAGCAGCTTGACAGGGCCTGAAGCTTTCTTT CASSLTGPEAFF